These 24 T cell receptor beta chains came from one sample sequenced in a study of T-cell memory formation after mild COVID-19. MiXCR was run by TCRdb on the 5' RACE reads, yielding one entry per CDR3 protein. This sample has approximately 100,000 distinct CDR3 sequences, with roughly 10% found just once. The source material was PBMCs or a T cell subset sorted from them (not recorded which). All receptors come from a young man who had mild COVID-19 (a few samples of this study predate the infection). Cell type and time point are not known.

A few counts support this clonotype. The V gene is TRBV29-1, the J gene TRBJ1-2, with D perhaps TRBD1 (6 bases). The V and J ends lost 5 bases and 4 bases respectively, with 11 bases between them. CDR1 is SQVTM, CDR2 ANQGSEA, per germline. This CDR3 region has 12 residues. Here the CDR3 DNA reads TGCAGCGTTCGAGGGGGTTCCTATGGCTACACCTTC. This gives the protein CSVRGGSYGYTF.

This clonotype has a handful of counts. The rearrangement joins TRBV7-9 to TRBJ1-2, with a possible D match to TRBD1 (5 bases). Trimming removed 1 base from V and 3 bases from J, with 18 bases in between. The CDR3 is 17 residues long. Germline V gene lookup returns CDR1 SEHNR and CDR2 FQNEAQ (reference sequence). The CDR3 DNA sequence: TGTGCCAGCAGCTTAGGAGGAGGACATAGGCCCGACTATGGCTACACCTTC. The encoded protein is CASSLGGGHRPDYGYTF.

This clonotype was observed a few times. The chain couples TRBV6-6 to TRBJ1-5, with 7 bases fitting TRBD1. The V and J ends lost 6 bases and 3 bases, in that order; junction bases with no gene match: 11. Germline lookup yields CDR1 MNHNY and CDR2 SVGAGI (reference sequence). The CDR3 is made up of 16 amino acids. CDR3 in DNA: TGTGCCAGCAGCTACCTACTGGGACAGACCAATCAGCCCCAGCATTTT. Its translation: CASSYLLGQTNQPQHF.

A few counts support this clonotype. This chain joins TRBV12-3 or TRBV12-4 and TRBJ2-2, with TRBD1 matching over 8 bases. J gave up 4 bases and V 5 bases, and 3 bases lay outside the gene matches. The CDR3 extends over 14 amino acids. CDR3 DNA sequence: TGTGCCAGCAGTCGGACAGGGCCCACCGGGGAGCTGTTTTTT. It is translated as CASSRTGPTGELFF.

V and J are TRBV4-3 and TRBJ1-1; TRBD1 matches 8 bases. Germline trimming cut 0 bases from V and 0 bases from J; bases unmatched to any gene: 6. In germline, CDR1 is LGHNA, CDR2 YSLEER. This CDR3 region has 17 residues. CDR3 DNA: TGCGCCAGCAGCCAAGATGGGGACAGGAAAATGAACACTGAAGCTTTCTTT. It translates to CASSQDGDRKMNTEAFF.

The J gene is TRBJ2-1, the V gene TRBV20-1; 9 nucleotides match TRBD1. The CDR3 length is 14 residues. Germline assignment: CDR1 DFQATT and CDR2 SNEGSKA (reference sequence). Trimming took 5 bases from V and 3 from J; bases not matched to a gene: 5. CDR3 residues: CSAPRDRDYNEQFF. The DNA for the CDR3 is TGCAGTGCTCCCCGGGACAGGGACTACAATGAGCAGTTCTTC.

Only a few counts were recorded for this clonotype. The chain is built from TRBV7-9 and TRBJ2-7; tentatively, D is TRBD2 (6 bases). The CDR3 contains 16 residues. Per the germline V gene, CDR1 is SEHNR and CDR2 is FQNEAQ (reference sequence). V was trimmed by 5 bases and J by 6 bases, leaving 23 bases between them. The DNA for the CDR3 is TGTGCCAGCAGCCTAAACCCATACGGGGGAGGACTCGAGCAGTACTTC. Protein sequence: CASSLNPYGGGLEQYF.

This clonotype occurred a few times. The V call is TRBV7-9, the J call TRBJ1-1; tentative D call: TRBD1 (6 bases). In germline, CDR1 is SEHNR, CDR2 FQNEAQ (reference sequence). The CDR3 sequence is 13 residues long. With 5 bases removed from V and 8 bases from J, the gap between germline ends came to 15 bases. The CDR3 loop reads CASSARGHDEAFF. DNA for the CDR3: TGTGCCAGCAGCGCCAGGGGACACGACGAAGCTTTCTTT.

The sample holds a few counts of this clonotype. The rearrangement links TRBV5-6 to TRBJ1-5; no firm D call. The CDR3 sequence is 13 residues long. V was clipped by 0 bases and J by 7 bases, with 8 bases between them. Germline V gene lookup returns CDR1 SGHDT and CDR2 YYEEEE. The CDR3 DNA reads TGTGCCAGCAGCTTGGCGGGTGGGCAGCCCCAGCATTTT. Translation gives CASSLAGGQPQHF.

The genes are TRBV7-6 and TRBJ2-7; no definite D call. The ends were cut back, 3 bases at V and 2 bases at J, with 5 bases in the middle. This CDR3 region has 12 residues. From germline, CDR1 is SGHVS and CDR2 FNYEAQ. CDR3 in amino acids: CASSLDPYEQYF. CDR3 DNA: TGTGCCAGCAGCTTGGACCCCTACGAGCAGTACTTC.

This clonotype was seen a handful of times. This sequence joins TRBV7-9 and TRBJ1-3; 9 bases line up with TRBD1. CDR3 size: 15 residues. Germline values: CDR1 SEHNR, CDR2 FQNEAQ (reference sequence). The ends lost 2 bases at V and 8 bases at J; junction bases unmatched: 7. The CDR3 sequence is CASSLPGQGTDTIYF. In nucleotides, the CDR3 is TGTGCCAGCAGCTTACCGGGACAGGGTACCGACACCATATATTTT.

This clonotype occurred many times. J is TRBJ2-1 and V is TRBV5-5, with a weak D call TRBD1 (5 bases). Trimming pared 0 bases from V and 3 bases from J, leaving 10 bases between. Per germline, CDR1 SGHKS and CDR2 YYEKEE (reference sequence). The CDR3 extends over 15 amino acids. The CDR3 protein is CASSLGPGNYNEQFF. CDR3 nucleotide sequence: TGTGCCAGCAGCTTGGGTCCAGGGAACTACAATGAGCAGTTCTTC. Filled out from reference TRBV5-5 and TRBJ2-1, the complete variable domain reads DAGVTQSPTHLIKTRGQQVTLRCSPISGHKSVSWYQQVLGQGPQFIFQYYEKEERGRGNFPDRFSARQFPNYSSELNVNALLLGDSALYLCASSLGPGNYNEQFFGPGTRLTVL.

Ten or more counts support this clonotype. This rearrangement joins TRBV6-5 to TRBJ1-5, with no clear D. V dropped 2 bases and J dropped 7 bases, with 0 bases sitting between them. The CDR3 totals 10 residues. Germline V gives CDR1 MNHEY, CDR2 SVGAGI. The CDR3: CASSYQPQHF. DNA for the CDR3: TGTGCCAGCAGTTACCAGCCCCAGCATTTT.

This clonotype was recorded a few times. The chain uses TRBV6-2 or TRBV6-3 and TRBJ2-2; possibly TRBD2 for D (5 bases). V was cut by 2 bases and J by 2 bases, with 12 bases left in between. Germline lookup yields CDR1 MNHEY and CDR2 SVGEGT. The CDR3 is 16 amino acids. CDR3 amino acids: CASSYVVWTNTGELFF. The DNA of the CDR3 is TGTGCCAGCAGTTACGTTGTGTGGACTAACACCGGGGAGCTGTTTTTT.

The V gene is TRBV4-1, the J gene TRBJ2-7; no firm D call. Germline lookup yields CDR1 MGHRA and CDR2 YSYEKL. This CDR3 contains 12 residues. The V end was cut by 1 base, the J end by 3 bases, with 4 bases between. The CDR3 region has the DNA TGCGCCAGCAGCCAAGCGGGCTACGAGCAGTACTTC. It specifies CASSQAGYEQYF.

The rearrangement links TRBV12-3 or TRBV12-4 to TRBJ2-5; D is unclear. V lost 3 bases, J lost 5 bases, and 4 bases lay in between. This CDR3 spans 11 amino acids. CDR3 amino acids: CASSFTETQYF. The CDR3 DNA reads TGTGCCAGCAGTTTCACCGAGACCCAGTACTTC.

The chain joins TRBV5-1 to TRBJ2-1, with 8 bases aligning to TRBD2. Losses at the gene ends were 1 base for V and 5 bases for J; bases not matched to a gene: 5. CDR1 and CDR2 (germline): SGHRS, YFSETQ. This CDR3 has 15 amino acids. The DNA of the CDR3 is TGCGCCAGCAGCTTGAGCGGGGGAGGCAACAATGAGCAGTTCTTC. As protein: CASSLSGGGNNEQFF.

This clonotype was recorded at least ten times. V and J are TRBV27 and TRBJ2-7; 13 bases are a match to TRBD2. CDR1 and CDR2 (germline): MNHEY, SMNVEV (reference sequence). The J segment lost 4 bases and the V segment lost 6 bases, leaving 6 bases of the junction unmatched. This CDR3 contains 15 residues. The CDR3 loop is CASSLGTSGVYEQYF. In DNA, the CDR3 is TGTGCCAGCAGCCTTGGGACTAGCGGGGTGTACGAGCAGTACTTC.

V and J are TRBV7-2 and TRBJ1-1; no reliable D call. Germline V gene sequence: CDR1 SGHTA, CDR2 FQGNSA. The CDR3 length is 15 residues. Between the trimmed V and J ends, which lost 2 bases and 7 bases, there was a span of 17 bases. The CDR3 sequence: CASSLSLRTQDEAFF. CDR3 nucleotides: TGTGCCAGCAGCTTATCATTACGCACACAAGATGAAGCTTTCTTT.

Written as DNA, the CDR3 is TGTGCCAGCAGCCTTACACCTAGCGGGGGCCTCTACGAGCAGTACTTC. As protein: CASSLTPSGGLYEQYF. The V gene is TRBV7-9, the J gene TRBJ2-7; TRBD2 matches at 10 bases. The CDR3 has 16 residues. Germline-derived CDR1 and CDR2 are SEHNR and FQNEAQ (reference sequence). With V trimmed by 5 bases and J by 3 bases, 10 bases remained unmatched.

This clonotype was counted ten times or more. The chain links TRBV6-5 to TRBJ2-5; weak D call: TRBD2 (7 bases). Germline CDR1 is MNHEY and CDR2 is SVGAGI. The CDR3 loop spans 14 amino acids. V lost 7 bases, J lost 5 bases, and 17 bases lay in between. CDR3: CASTRGGPGETQYF. The DNA for the CDR3 is TGTGCCAGCACAAGGGGGGGGCCTGGGGAGACCCAGTACTTC.

The chain employs TRBV25-1 and TRBJ2-3, with 8 bases lining up with TRBD2. The CDR3 consists of 16 residues. Germline lookup yields CDR1 MGHDK and CDR2 SYGVNS. V shed 0 bases and J 4 bases; nucleotides not matched to a gene: 6. The CDR3 loop reads CASSEYGGEKADTQYF. Here the CDR3 DNA reads TGTGCCAGCAGTGAATACGGGGGGGAGAAGGCAGATACGCAGTATTTT.

In its sample, this clonotype was seen a few times. The chain uses TRBV4-1 and TRBJ1-5; 8 nucleotides agree with TRBD1. The CDR3 sequence is 19 residues long. Trimming took 1 base from V and 4 from J; bases not matched to a gene: 15. Germline values: CDR1 MGHRA, CDR2 YSYEKL. The CDR3 region is CASSQVRGAGGAKNQPQHF. CDR3 DNA sequence: TGCGCCAGCAGCCAAGTGCGAGGAGCAGGGGGCGCAAAAAATCAGCCCCAGCATTTT.

In its sample, this clonotype was seen a few times. V gene TRBV4-1 combines with J gene TRBJ2-7, with D hard to call. Germline CDR1 is MGHRA and CDR2 is YSYEKL. V lost 1 base and J lost 4, with 11 bases in between. This CDR3 region has 14 residues. CDR3 in DNA: TGCGCCAGCAGCCAAGTCCCGACCTCGTACGAGCAGTACGTC. Translated: CASSQVPTSYEQYV.